One sample yielded the 17 T cell receptor beta chains listed below, sequenced in a study of response to subunit inactivated influenza vaccine. TCRdb itself ran the RT-PCR reads through MiXCR, one entry per CDR3 protein. The data hold 550,000 to 800,000 distinct CDR3 sequences, with around 16% observed a single time. The sequences come from PBMCs from blood, collected less than 13 days after vaccination. The receptors stem from a man over 45 who received an inactivated influenza vaccine.

This clonotype has only a few counts. The genes are TRBV5-1 and TRBJ2-1; D is perhaps TRBD2 (5 bases). V lost 4 bases and J 4 bases, leaving 15 bases between the germline ends. The CDR3 covers 15 residues. The germline V gene has CDR1 SGHRS and CDR2 YFSETQ. The CDR3 here is CASSPTIGEYNEQFF. CDR3 DNA sequence: TGCGCCAGCAGCCCGACTATAGGAGAATACAATGAGCAGTTCTTC.

The chain has TRBV28 and TRBJ1-2; unclear D gene. The germline V and J ends were trimmed by 2 bases and 8 bases, with 9 bases remaining between them. CDR1 and CDR2 from the germline V gene are MDHEN and SYDVKM. The CDR3 sequence is 12 residues long. Written as DNA, the CDR3 is TGTGCCAGCAGTTTACCCCTGTCCGGCTACACCTTC. It yields the protein CASSLPLSGYTF.

This clonotype has more than one count but fewer than ten. The chain links TRBV20-1 to TRBJ2-7; no firm D call. The V gene's germline CDR1 is DFQATT and CDR2 SNEGSKA (reference sequence). The V end was cut by 0 bases, the J end by 0 bases, with 12 bases between. CDR3 size: 15 residues. CDR3 region: CSARDRGHNSYEQYF. The CDR3 coding sequence is TGCAGTGCTAGAGACCGAGGCCATAACTCCTACGAGCAGTACTTC.

The chain couples TRBV19 to TRBJ2-1; 10 bases are a match to TRBD2. Germline V lookup: CDR1 LNHDA, CDR2 SQIVND (reference sequence). The CDR3 length is 18 residues. The V segment lost 11 bases and the J segment 0 bases; nucleotides outside the gene matches: 16. In DNA form, the CDR3 reads TGTGCCGTCTCTCCCGGGACTAGCGCCCCGAGCTCCTACAATGAGCAGTTCTTC. Translating gives CAVSPGTSAPSSYNEQFF.

This clonotype was recorded a few times. The chain is built from TRBV25-1 and TRBJ1-2; 9 bases match TRBD1. Losses at the gene ends were 6 bases for V and 4 bases for J; bases not matched to a gene: 9. Germline CDR1 is MGHDK and CDR2 is SYGVNS. The CDR3 covers 15 residues. CDR3 loop: CASRSGTGLVYGYTF. DNA for the CDR3: TGTGCCAGCAGGTCCGGGACAGGGTTGGTCTATGGCTACACCTTC.

The genes are TRBV18 and TRBJ2-2, with 10 bases aligning to TRBD2. Per the germline V gene, CDR1 is KGHSH and CDR2 is LQKENI. Trimming cost V 0 bases and J 0 bases; bases outside gene matches: 1. The CDR3 is 17 residues long. For the CDR3, the DNA is TGTGCCAGCTCACCACCACTAGCGGGGTCGAACACCGGGGAGCTGTTTTTT. Translation gives CASSPPLAGSNTGELFF.

This clonotype was counted ten times or more. In nucleotides, the CDR3 is TGTGCCAGCAGCCCGGGGACAGGGGGCTTCGAGACCCAGTACTTC. This encodes CASSPGTGGFETQYF. The rearrangement uses TRBV7-7 and TRBJ2-5, with 12 bases fitting TRBD1. Germline values: CDR1 SSHAT, CDR2 FNYEAQ (reference sequence). Trimming took 5 bases from V and 5 from J; bases not matched to a gene: 6. CDR3 length: 15 residues. Full variable domain (outside the CDR3, taken from reference TRBV7-7 and TRBJ2-5): GAGVSQSPRYKVTKRGQDVTLRCDPISSHATLYWYQQALGQGPEFLTYFNYEAQPDKSGLPSDRFSAERPEGSISTLTIQRTEQRDSAMYRCASSPGTGGFETQYFGPGTRLLVL.

Ten or more counts support this clonotype. V usage is TRBV29-1 and J usage is TRBJ2-7, with D perhaps matching TRBD2 (6 bases). Germline values: CDR1 SQVTM, CDR2 ANQGSEA. CDR3 length equals 13 residues. Trimming cost V 2 bases and J 3 bases, with 11 bases left between them. The CDR3 is CSVERLASYEQYF. As DNA, the CDR3 is TGCAGCGTTGAACGCCTAGCGAGCTACGAGCAGTACTTC.

This clonotype showed up just a few times. The genes are TRBV11-2 and TRBJ1-4; D not resolved. Germline V lookup: CDR1 SGHAT, CDR2 FQNNGV. This CDR3 spans 15 amino acids. Trimming stripped 0 bases from V and 7 bases from J, with 12 bases between. In DNA form, the CDR3 reads TGTGCCAGCAGCTTAGATCTTAAACGTACTGAAAAACTGTTTTTT. This encodes CASSLDLKRTEKLFF.

This clonotype has a handful of counts. The chain couples TRBV7-9 to TRBJ2-7, with TRBD1 matching over 12 bases. The CDR3 contains 16 residues. V shed 9 bases, J shed 7 bases, and the junction held 16 bases outside the gene matches. Germline values: CDR1 SEHNR, CDR2 FQNEAQ (reference sequence). This CDR3 reads CASSLTSGTGGEEQYF. The CDR3 DNA is TGTGCCAGTTCGCTGACATCCGGGACAGGGGGCGAAGAGCAGTACTTC.

In this sample, this clonotype turned up many times. The chain joins TRBV7-9 to TRBJ2-7; perhaps D is TRBD1 or TRBD2 (7 bases each). The germline V gene has CDR1 SEHNR and CDR2 FQNEAQ (reference sequence). The V and J ends lost 4 bases and 4 bases respectively, with 20 bases between them. The CDR3 length is 16 residues. The CDR3: CASSSPAGRGRYEQYF. For the CDR3, the DNA is TGTGCCAGCAGCTCCCCAGCTGGGAGGGGGCGATACGAGCAGTACTTC.

There are many counts of this clonotype. The V gene is TRBV4-2, the J gene TRBJ2-3; D is ambiguous. The CDR3 length is 14 residues. V lost 0 bases and J 1 base, leaving 5 bases between the germline ends. Germline V gene sequence: CDR1 LGHNA, CDR2 YNFKEQ. CDR3 sequence (DNA): TGTGCCAGCAGCCAAGATGGGGGCACAGATACGCAGTATTTT. Amino acids: CASSQDGGTDTQYF.

V usage is TRBV7-9 and J usage is TRBJ2-1; no firm D call. Trimming stripped 1 base from V and 4 bases from J, with 17 bases between. CDR3 length equals 17 residues. In germline, CDR1 is SEHNR, CDR2 FQNEAQ (reference sequence). The CDR3 DNA sequence: TGTGCCAGCAGCTTAGTTAATTCCGGGTCTGGTTACAATGAGCAGTTCTTC. Translation gives CASSLVNSGSGYNEQFF.

The chain couples TRBV12-3 or TRBV12-4 to TRBJ2-3; TRBD2 matches 9 bases. The CDR3 runs 17 residues. After removal of 0 bases from V and 0 bases from J, the junction contained 4 bases not matched to a gene. The CDR3 DNA sequence: TGTGCCAGCAGTTTAGCTAGCGGGAGCCCAAGCACAGATACGCAGTATTTT. It yields the protein CASSLASGSPSTDTQYF.

This clonotype was detected only a few times. The V and J genes are TRBV5-1 and TRBJ2-7, with D possibly being TRBD1 or TRBD2 (5 bases each). Looked up from germline, CDR1 is SGHRS and CDR2 is YFSETQ. V was trimmed by 7 bases and J by 2 bases, leaving 16 bases between them. The CDR3 covers 14 residues. The CDR3 DNA follows: TGCGCCAGCGGTCTTGGGGGATACACCTACGAGCAGTACTTC. It yields the protein CASGLGGYTYEQYF.

This chain joins TRBV6-5 and TRBJ2-7; 10 positions agree with TRBD1. V lost 2 bases, J lost 6 bases, and 7 bases stayed unmatched. This CDR3 is built from 15 residues. Germline V CDR1 and CDR2: MNHEY, SVGAGI. CDR3 DNA: TGTGCCAGCAGTTACGACAGGGGGCAAATGGGCGAGCAGTACTTC. Translating it yields CASSYDRGQMGEQYF.

This chain joins TRBV12-3 or TRBV12-4 and TRBJ2-7; D is perhaps TRBD2 (5 bases). CDR3 length: 14 residues. V lost 2 bases and J 3 bases, leaving 11 bases between the germline ends. The CDR3 DNA is TGTGCCAGCAGTTTAAGCGGATCTCACTACGAGCAGTACTTC. As protein: CASSLSGSHYEQYF.